A single sample is the source of the 13 T cell receptor beta chains below, sequenced in a study of cytomegalovirus exposure and HLA in healthy donors. The study ran its PCR with 60 Vbeta and 13 Jbeta primers. TCRdb keeps only in-frame clones here, not all; method: immunoSEQ multiplex PCR. The sample yields about 200,000 clones, 75% to 90% seen once. Specimen: PBMCs. These receptors came from a woman in her twenties or thirties in good health and CMV-seronegative.

The chain carries TRBV5-1 and TRBJ2-2, with TRBD2 identical over 7 bases. Trimming cost V 6 bases and J 0 bases; bases outside gene matches: 2. Per germline, CDR1 SGHRS and CDR2 YFSETQ. The length of the CDR3 is 14 residues. CDR3 DNA sequence: TGCGCCAGCAAGCGGGGCTCGAACACCGGGGAGCTGTTTTTT. Protein product: CASKRGSNTGELFF.

The chain is built from TRBV4-1 and TRBJ2-1; 14 nucleotides agree with TRBD2. The CDR3 spans 16 residues. Germline V gene lookup returns CDR1 MGHRA and CDR2 YSYEKL. J lost 6 bases, V lost 0 bases, and 1 base had no gene match. The CDR3 reads CASSQEGLAGGNEQFF. CDR3 nucleotide sequence: TGCGCCAGCAGCCAAGAAGGACTAGCGGGAGGCAATGAGCAGTTCTTC.

The chain links TRBV29-1 to TRBJ1-1, with TRBD1 identical over 12 bases. V lost 7 bases and J lost 11; bases outside the gene matches: 8. CDR1 and CDR2 from the germline V gene are SQVTM and ANQGSEA. The CDR3 has 12 residues. DNA for the CDR3: TGCAGCGGTGGGACAGGGGGCGGTGAGGCTTTCTTT. It specifies CSGGTGGGEAFF.

The J gene is TRBJ1-5, the V gene TRBV6-1; 7 bases align to TRBD1. Looked up from germline, CDR1 is MNHNS and CDR2 is SASEGT. The CDR3 has 13 residues. V lost 7 bases, J lost 9 bases, and 9 bases stayed unmatched. The CDR3 region is CASTQGTSRPQHF. The CDR3 region has the DNA TGTGCCAGCACACAGGGGACAAGTCGGCCCCAGCATTTT.

CDR3 nucleotides: TGTGCCAGCTGGTCTGGTGAGGGGGCGACTCAGTACTTC. This codes for CASWSGEGATQYF. This chain connects TRBV11-1 to TRBJ2-7; 7 positions agree with TRBD1. Trimming cost V 8 bases and J 10 bases; bases outside gene matches: 14. The CDR3 consists of 13 residues. From germline, CDR1 is SGHAT and CDR2 FQDESV (reference sequence).

The chain joins TRBV29-1 to TRBJ2-4; 11 positions agree with TRBD1. From germline, CDR1 is SQVTM and CDR2 ANQGSEA. Germline trimming cut 5 bases from V and 6 bases from J; bases unmatched to any gene: 12. The length of the CDR3 is 16 residues. The CDR3 DNA reads TGCAGCGTTACCGGGACAGGGGGGCTGGGGGGAAACATTCAGTACTTC. This gives the protein CSVTGTGGLGGNIQYF.

The CDR3 region is CASSSRHTTGELFF. The CDR3, as DNA: TGTGCCAGCAGCTCCAGACATACCACCGGGGAGCTGTTTTTT. The rearrangement joins TRBV11-3 to TRBJ2-2; D not certain. CDR1 and CDR2 (germline): SGHNT, YENEEA. The CDR3 is 14 amino acids. The germline V and J ends were trimmed by 4 bases and 4 bases, with 10 bases remaining between them.

V gene TRBV11-2 combines with J gene TRBJ2-7; 13 nucleotides align to TRBD2. Trimming took 4 bases from V and 4 from J; bases not matched to a gene: 4. The germline V gene encodes CDR1 SGHAT and CDR2 FQNNGV. The CDR3 extends over 15 amino acids. The CDR3 bases are TGTGCCAGCAGCTATGGACTAGCGGGGGTTTACGAGCAGTACTTC. Amino acid sequence: CASSYGLAGVYEQYF.

The chain joins TRBV2 to TRBJ1-5; TRBD1 matches at 12 bases. The CDR3 has 18 residues. The germline gives CDR1 SNHLY, CDR2 FYNNEI. The ends lost 8 bases at V and 0 bases at J; junction bases unmatched: 11. The CDR3 spells CASQPGTGGRYSNQPQHF. The CDR3 DNA sequence: TGTGCCAGCCAGCCCGGGACAGGGGGCAGGTATAGCAATCAGCCCCAGCATTTT.

This clone was detected once. The chain is built from TRBV11-3 and TRBJ2-7, with 8 bases fitting TRBD1. The CDR3 is 15 amino acids. CDR1 and CDR2 (germline): SGHNT, YENEEA. Losses at the gene ends were 1 base for V and 2 bases for J; bases not matched to a gene: 4. CDR3 in amino acids: CASSLGTGGTYEQYF. In nucleotides, the CDR3 is TGTGCCAGCAGCTTAGGTACAGGGGGGACCTACGAGCAGTACTTC.

The rearrangement uses TRBV2 and TRBJ2-7; perhaps TRBD2 as D (6 bases). This CDR3 spans 19 amino acids. CDR1 and CDR2 from the germline V gene are SNHLY and FYNNEI. The germline V and J ends were trimmed by 1 base and 3 bases, with 25 bases remaining between them. CDR3 nucleotides: TGTGCCAGCAGTGAAGGCGGGGACGGGGAGAGAGGGGAGAACTACGAGCAGTACTTC. Encoded protein: CASSEGGDGERGENYEQYF.

The chain uses TRBV11-1 and TRBJ2-7, with 8 nucleotides matching TRBD1. CDR1 SGHAT and CDR2 FQDESV come from the germline V gene (reference sequence). With 3 bases clipped from V and 5 bases from J, the junction kept 3 bases outside the gene matches. The CDR3 has 13 amino acids. CDR3 amino acids: CASSLDREDEQYF. CDR3 nucleotide sequence: TGTGCCAGCAGCTTGGACAGGGAGGACGAGCAGTACTTC.

The chain carries TRBV9 and TRBJ2-3, with 12 positions matching TRBD2. The junction had 6 bases not matched to a gene; V was cut back by 3 bases and J by 7 bases. The germline CDR1 and CDR2 sequences are SGDLS and YYNGEE. This CDR3 is 15 amino acids long. CDR3 nucleotides: TGTGCCAGCAGCGAGAGGACTAGCGGGACCCATACGCAGTATTTT. Translation: CASSERTSGTHTQYF. Drawing the rest from reference TRBV9 and TRBJ2-3, the complete variable domain is DSGVTQTPKHLITATGQRVTLRCSPRSGDLSVYWYQQSLDQGLQFLIQYYNGEERAKGNILERFSAQQFPDLHSELNLSSLELGDSALYFCASSERTSGTHTQYFGPGTRLTVL.